This T cell receptor (beta chain) appears in the sequencing data of a study of T cell repertoires in cytomegalovirus infection. Overall study: Through public TCR beta signatures, both CMV infection and matching HLA type were indicated.

Germline V gene lookup returns CDR1 SGHVS and CDR2 FQNEAQ. V was trimmed by 3 bases and J by 0 bases, leaving 8 bases between them. CDR3 length: 14 residues. Study-level points and caveats: HLA-C-restricted CMV-specific TCR beta clonotypes prevailed in the ex vivo response. Carriers of CMV plus the relevant HLA were identified by cumulative public TCR beta family frequency.

This clonotype came up many times. What it binds is not known. A single record per CDR3 protein comes from TCRdb applying MiXCR to the reads. The sample yields 97,000 or so distinct CDR3 sequences, more than 15% seen once. This chain links TRBV7-8 with TRBJ1-2; no reliable D call. Sequenced: PBMCs. This TCR came from a human donor in good health (CMV status not recorded). Some clones in this sample may be carry-over from other donors' samples. The DNA of the CDR3 is TGTGCCAGCAGCTTTCTGTTACCTAACTATGGCTACACCTTC. It translates to CASSFLLPNYGYTF.